The 15 T cell receptor beta chains presented below share a single source sample, sequenced in a study of T cells expressing NK-cell markers. TCRdb reanalyzed the 5' RACE reads, giving one entry per CDR3 protein sequence and no DNA. The listing records more than 400,000 distinct CDR3 sequences. The source material was blood T cells: a sorted CD56 or NKG2C T cell subset, CD4+ or CD8+ T cells, or bulk PBMC T cells (not recorded which). Source of these receptors: a woman between 18 and 75 years old in good health.

The V gene is TRBV27, the J gene TRBJ2-1; without DNA, the TCRdb call of TRBD2 cannot be checked. This CDR3 region has 14 residues. The germline V gene encodes CDR1 MNHEY and CDR2 SMNVEV (reference sequence). CDR3 region: CASSPVGMVDEQFF.

This sequence joins TRBV19 and TRBJ2-4; TCRdb's D call of TRBD1 is untestable without DNA. CDR3 length equals 15 residues. CDR1 is LNHDA, CDR2 SQIVND, per germline (reference sequence). CDR3 region: CASSAGFGAKNIQYF.

The chain carries TRBV20-1 and TRBJ2-1; TCRdb returns TRBD1, unconfirmable since there is no DNA. CDR1 and CDR2 from the germline V gene are DFQATT and SNEGSKA (reference sequence). The CDR3 is made up of 14 amino acids. CDR3 in amino acids: CSARTAGDYNEQFF.

The chain joins TRBV12-3 or TRBV12-4 to TRBJ2-1; TCRdb designates TRBD1, a call that cannot be tested without DNA. The CDR3 consists of 16 residues. The CDR3 spells CASSSPLGGAHNEQFF.

The V gene is TRBV20-1, the J gene TRBJ2-3; the TCRdb call, TRBD2, lacks DNA for checking. This CDR3 is 14 amino acids long. Germline CDR1 and CDR2: DFQATT and SNEGSKA (reference sequence). The CDR3 loop is CSASPSGQTDTQYF.

The V and J genes are TRBV20-1 and TRBJ1-1; TCRdb picks TRBD1, but there is no DNA to check that call. The germline CDR1 and CDR2 sequences are DFQATT and SNEGSKA (reference sequence). The CDR3 length is 14 residues. This CDR3 is CSAFRQPADTEAFF.

This sequence joins TRBV20-1 and TRBJ2-7; the D gene TCRdb calls, TRBD1, cannot be checked with no DNA. Germline V gene sequence: CDR1 DFQATT, CDR2 SNEGSKA (reference sequence). This CDR3 spans 15 amino acids. The CDR3 region is CSARPPGTPSYEQYF.

V and J are TRBV7-8 and TRBJ1-5; checking the TCRdb D call of TRBD1 is not possible without DNA. Germline V gives CDR1 SGHVS, CDR2 FQNEAQ. The CDR3 spans 15 residues. The CDR3: CASSPDRGGDQPQHF.

V and J are TRBV15 and TRBJ2-5; TCRdb's D gene call, TRBD2, goes unchecked for lack of DNA. The CDR3 has 14 amino acids. Per the germline V gene, CDR1 is LNHNV and CDR2 is YYDKDF (reference sequence). CDR3 loop: CATSLGLAQETQYF.

J is TRBJ2-3 and V is TRBV20-1. CDR1 and CDR2 (germline): DFQATT, SNEGSKA (reference sequence). CDR3 length: 13 residues. CDR3 sequence reads: CSATGPGTDTQYF.

This chain uses TRBV20-1 with TRBJ1-3; the TCRdb D gene call, TRBD1, has no DNA to confirm it. The CDR3 has 14 residues. Germline loops: CDR1 DFQATT, CDR2 SNEGSKA (reference sequence). CDR3 protein: CSARDIQGKNTIYF.

The J gene is TRBJ2-5, the V gene TRBV7-8. This CDR3 has 13 residues. Germline CDR1 is SGHVS and CDR2 is FQNEAQ. Here the CDR3 reads CASSLVSSETQYF.

CDR3: CASSQYGTGLMGETQYF. The chain carries TRBV4-2 and TRBJ2-5; the TRBD1 assignment by TCRdb is unverifiable without DNA. Germline CDR1 and CDR2: LGHNA and YNFKEQ. There are 17 residues in the CDR3.

The chain couples TRBV2 to TRBJ2-1. The germline gives CDR1 SNHLY, CDR2 FYNNEI. The CDR3 is 13 amino acids. This CDR3 is CAPSVSLGNEQFF. Complete variable domain (other parts from reference TRBV2 and TRBJ2-1): EPEVTQTPSHQVTQMGQEVILRCVPISNHLYFYWYRQILGQKVEFLVSFYNNEISEKSEIFDDQFSVERPDGSNFTLKIRSTKLEDSAMYFCAPSVSLGNEQFFGPGTRLTVL.

V and J are TRBV5-1 and TRBJ2-3; there is no DNA to check the TCRdb D call of TRBD2. The CDR3 length is 18 residues. The germline gives CDR1 SGHRS, CDR2 YFSETQ. This CDR3 reads CASSLGAGGSGSSDTQYF. Variable domain in full (rest from reference TRBV5-1 and TRBJ2-3): KAGVTQTPRYLIKTRGQQVTLSCSPISGHRSVSWYQQTPGQGLQFLFEYFSETQRNKGNFPGRFSGRQFSNSRSEMNVSTLELGDSALYLCASSLGAGGSGSSDTQYFGPGTRLTVL.